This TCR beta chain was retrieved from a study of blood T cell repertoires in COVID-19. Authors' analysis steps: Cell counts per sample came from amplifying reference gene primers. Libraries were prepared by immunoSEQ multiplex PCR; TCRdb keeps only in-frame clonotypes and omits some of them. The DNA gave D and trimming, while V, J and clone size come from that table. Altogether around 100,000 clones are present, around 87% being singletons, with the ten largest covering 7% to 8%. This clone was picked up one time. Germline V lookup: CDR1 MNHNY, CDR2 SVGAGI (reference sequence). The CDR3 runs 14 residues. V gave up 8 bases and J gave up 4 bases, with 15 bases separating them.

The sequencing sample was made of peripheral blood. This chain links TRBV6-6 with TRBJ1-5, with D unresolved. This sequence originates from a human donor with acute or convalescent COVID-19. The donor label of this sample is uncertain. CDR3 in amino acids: CASAPRSENQPQHF. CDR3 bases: TGTGCCAGCGCCCCCAGATCGGAGAATCAGCCCCAGCATTTT.